The subject of this entry is one T cell receptor beta chain. Sequenced by immunoSEQ multiplex PCR; TCRdb stores in-frame clones only, minus some. The sample records about 220,000 clones, about 82% being singletons. This sample was included in a study of blood T cell repertoires in COVID-19. The wider study: Material from acute and convalescent COVID-19 was sourced from the United States, Italy and Spain.

J lost 6 bases, V lost 5 bases, and 7 bases had no gene match. CDR1 and CDR2 from the germline V gene are PRHDT and FYEKMQ (reference sequence). CDR3 size: 16 residues. The clonotype originates from a woman in her seventies with COVID-19, enrolled during active disease. The chain recombines TRBV13 with TRBJ2-1, with TRBD2 matching 13 bases. The sample consisted of peripheral blood. CDR3 sequence (DNA): TGTGCCAGCAGCCGCCGAGGACTAGCGGGAGTCAATGAGCAGTTCTTC. Its translation: CASSRRGLAGVNEQFF.